One and the same sample provided the 21 T cell receptor beta chains below, sequenced in a study of early T cells in non-severe SARS-CoV-2 infection. MiXCR was run by TCRdb on the 5' RACE reads, yielding one entry per CDR3 protein. Of tens of thousands of distinct CDR3 sequences in the sample, about 5% were seen once. The sample comprised whole blood. The receptors originated from an adult who was a healthcare worker with PCR-confirmed SARS-CoV-2 infection or an uninfected control (not recorded which).

By sample share, this clonotype is medium-sized. This sequence joins TRBV12-3 or TRBV12-4 and TRBJ2-7, with 11 bases lining up with TRBD2. This CDR3 has 15 residues. The trim removed 7 bases at V and 4 bases at J, leaving 9 bases unmatched. The CDR3 protein is CASTSGTSGGYEQYF. The DNA for the CDR3 is TGTGCCAGCACCTCAGGGACTAGCGGAGGGTACGAGCAGTACTTC.

This clonotype has at least ten counts. The rearrangement uses TRBV5-4 and TRBJ1-6, with D possibly being TRBD1 (5 bases). Trimming left V 0 bases short and J 10 bases short, with 11 bases between. Germline V lookup: CDR1 SGHNT, CDR2 YYREEE (reference sequence). The CDR3 is 14 residues long. The CDR3 sequence: CASSLGGGKSPLHF. CDR3 nucleotides: TGTGCCAGCAGCTTGGGCGGGGGAAAGTCACCCCTCCACTTT.

This clonotype is termed medium-sized. The chain combines TRBV29-1 with TRBJ1-2; 10 bases fit TRBD1. Germline V gene lookup returns CDR1 SQVTM and CDR2 ANQGSEA. The CDR3 length is 13 residues. The ends lost 6 bases at V and 7 bases at J; junction bases unmatched: 8. CDR3 region: CSVASGQGLGYTF. The DNA of the CDR3 is TGCAGCGTCGCCTCGGGACAGGGGCTTGGCTACACCTTC.

This clonotype has a count of ten or more. J is TRBJ2-1 and V is TRBV28; 11 nucleotides line up with TRBD2. Per germline, CDR1 MDHEN and CDR2 SYDVKM. With V trimmed by 8 bases and J by 5 bases, 11 bases remained unmatched. The CDR3 extends over 16 amino acids. The CDR3 loop is CASLLAGTSGNNEQFF. The CDR3 coding sequence is TGTGCCAGCCTCCTTGCCGGGACTAGCGGTAACAATGAGCAGTTCTTC.

This clonotype has more than one count but fewer than ten. The chain links TRBV30 to TRBJ1-5; D unclear. Germline loops: CDR1 GTSNPN, CDR2 SVGIG (reference sequence). The CDR3 totals 13 residues. V dropped 2 bases and J dropped 2 bases, with 7 bases sitting between them. CDR3 nucleotides: TGTGCCTGGAGTATTTCGGGCAATCAGCCCCAGCATTTT. It is translated as CAWSISGNQPQHF.

This clonotype showed up many times. The chain joins TRBV7-2 to TRBJ2-3; 7 bases line up with TRBD2. Germline CDR1 SGHTA, CDR2 FQGNSA. V gave up 1 base and J gave up 2 bases; unmatched junction bases: 9. The CDR3 extends over 17 amino acids. The CDR3, as DNA: TGTGCCAGCAGCTTAGGATGGTCTAGCGGCTTCACAGATACGCAGTATTTT. This translates into CASSLGWSSGFTDTQYF.

This clonotype came up many times. The CDR3: CASSTGLAANTGELFF. CDR3 nucleotide sequence: TGTGCCAGCAGCACGGGACTAGCTGCGAACACCGGGGAGCTGTTTTTT. The rearrangement uses TRBV7-2 and TRBJ2-2; the match to TRBD2 covers 9 bases. From germline, CDR1 is SGHTA and CDR2 FQGNSA. CDR3 length equals 16 residues. The junction had 4 bases not matched to a gene; V was cut back by 5 bases and J by 0 bases.

This clonotype was detected many times. This chain links TRBV18 with TRBJ1-5, with D perhaps TRBD1 (5 bases). Germline V gene data show CDR1 as KGHSH and CDR2 as LQKENI. V shed 6 bases and J shed 5 bases, with 14 bases lying between them. The CDR3 runs to 14 residues. CDR3 residues: CASSQGRGDQPQHF. The CDR3 nucleotides are TGTGCCAGCTCCCAGGGACGGGGCGATCAGCCCCAGCATTTT.

The table lists this clonotype with many counts. The V gene is TRBV20-1, the J gene TRBJ2-1; the match to TRBD2 covers 8 bases. The CDR3 totals 14 residues. V shed 8 bases, J shed 2 bases, and the junction held 8 bases outside the gene matches. Per the germline V gene, CDR1 is DFQATT and CDR2 is SNEGSKA (reference sequence). The CDR3 region is CSTFTSGAYNEQFF. In nucleotides, the CDR3 is TGCAGTACATTTACTAGCGGAGCCTACAATGAGCAGTTCTTC.

Concerning this clonotype: A junction end diverges from the germline sequence, so it may reflect a read error. V and J are TRBV5-1 and TRBJ2-7, with 9 bases that match TRBD1. The germline V gene has CDR1 SGHRS and CDR2 YFSETQ. The CDR3 loop spans 15 amino acids. This chain's CDR3 is CAGSFGTGLPYEQYF. In nucleotides, the CDR3 is TGCGCCGGCAGCTTTGGGACAGGGCTCCCCTACGAGCAGTACTTC.

This clonotype was picked up a small number of times. The V gene is TRBV18, the J gene TRBJ2-4; a possible D gene is TRBD1 (5 bases). CDR1 and CDR2 from the germline V gene are KGHSH and LQKENI. This CDR3 spans 13 amino acids. Trimming shortened V by 1 base and J by 13 bases, and 14 bases separated the two germline ends. The CDR3 spells CASSPQEQDKQYF. DNA for the CDR3: TGTGCCAGCTCACCACAAGAACAGGACAAGCAGTACTTC.

In this sample, this clonotype turned up a few times. The rearrangement links TRBV7-8 to TRBJ2-2; 8 bases line up with TRBD2. Losses at the gene ends were 6 bases for V and 2 bases for J; bases not matched to a gene: 2. Germline V CDR1 and CDR2: SGHVS, FQNEAQ. The CDR3 sequence is 14 residues long. CDR3 protein: CASRLAVNTGELFF. CDR3 coding DNA: TGTGCCAGCAGACTAGCGGTTAACACCGGGGAGCTGTTTTTT.

There are many counts of this clonotype. The J gene is TRBJ2-7, the V gene TRBV30, with 9 bases fitting TRBD1. CDR1 and CDR2 (germline): GTSNPN, SVGIG (reference sequence). Trimming cost V 7 bases and J 6 bases; bases outside gene matches: 4. The CDR3 is 11 residues long. CDR3 sequence: CASDRGIEQYF. The CDR3 DNA reads TGTGCCTCCGACAGGGGGATCGAGCAGTACTTC.

In this sample, this clonotype turned up a few times. The genes are TRBV28 and TRBJ2-3; D is perhaps TRBD2 (6 bases). Deletions cut 7 bases from V and 5 bases from J, with 7 bases between. This CDR3 comprises 11 residues. CDR1 is MDHEN and CDR2 is SYDVKM in the germline V gene. CDR3 coding DNA: TGTGCCAGCAACGGGAGAGATACGCAGTATTTT. This encodes CASNGRDTQYF.

This clonotype was counted ten times or more. The V gene is TRBV11-2, the J gene TRBJ2-3; 9 nucleotides line up with TRBD2. CDR3 length: 15 amino acids. After removal of 5 bases from V and 0 bases from J, the junction contained 3 bases not matched to a gene. Germline values: CDR1 SGHAT, CDR2 FQNNGV. The CDR3 sequence is CASSDSGGSTDTQYF. CDR3 DNA: TGTGCCAGCAGCGATAGCGGGGGCAGCACAGATACGCAGTATTTT.

This clonotype was picked up many times. The chain couples TRBV5-4 to TRBJ2-5; 9 bases are shared with TRBD2. This CDR3 comprises 15 residues. Germline values: CDR1 SGHNT, CDR2 YYREEE (reference sequence). The trim removed 4 bases at V and 4 bases at J, leaving 8 bases unmatched. CDR3 loop: CASSDGDSGRETQYF. In nucleotides, the CDR3 is TGTGCCAGCAGCGACGGTGATAGCGGGAGAGAGACCCAGTACTTC.

This clonotype has ten or more counts. J is TRBJ2-1 and V is TRBV20-1; D ambiguous. V gave up 0 bases and J gave up 5 bases, with 8 bases separating them. This CDR3 spans 13 amino acids. The V gene's germline CDR1 is DFQATT and CDR2 SNEGSKA (reference sequence). CDR3 in amino acids: CSARDNIHNEQFF. In DNA form, the CDR3 reads TGCAGTGCTAGAGATAACATCCACAATGAGCAGTTCTTC.

This clonotype has at least ten counts. One end of the junction does not line up with germline, which may come from a read error. The chain employs TRBV7-9 and TRBJ1-1, with D possibly being TRBD1 (5 bases). The CDR3 has 14 residues. Germline assignment: CDR1 SEHNR and CDR2 FQNEAQ (reference sequence). CDR3 sequence reads: CASSSLGENTEVFF. CDR3 nucleotides: TGTGCCAGCAGCTCATTGGGGGAGAATACTGAAGTTTTCTTT.

This clonotype was recorded many times. The V gene is TRBV21-1, the J gene TRBJ1-3. TRBV21-1 has pseudogene status. This CDR3 has 17 residues. This chain's CDR3 is CASSKRGGPFFGNTIYF. The CDR3, as DNA: TGTGCCAGCAGCAAACGCGGCGGGCCTTTCTTTGGAAACACCATATATTTT.

The table lists this clonotype with many counts. The chain couples TRBV25-1 to TRBJ2-3; TRBD2 aligns across 10 bases. V was pared by 0 bases and J by 2 bases, with 5 bases of the junction left unmatched. The CDR3 loop spans 17 amino acids. CDR1 is MGHDK and CDR2 is SYGVNS in the germline V gene. The DNA of the CDR3 is TGTGCCAGCAGTGAATATACCCTAGCGGGGGTCACAGATACGCAGTATTTT. Its protein is CASSEYTLAGVTDTQYF. The full variable domain, completed using reference TRBV25-1 and TRBJ2-3, is EADIYQTPRYLVIGTGKKITLECSQTMGHDKMYWYQQDPGMELHLIHYSYGVNSTEKGDLSSESTVSRIRTEHFPLTLESARPSHTSQYLCASSEYTLAGVTDTQYFGPGTRLTVL.

The table lists this clonotype with many counts. The chain uses TRBV5-6 and TRBJ2-1; 11 positions match TRBD2. CDR3 length: 19 amino acids. V dropped 0 bases and J dropped 6; count of bases not matched to a gene: 14. Germline CDR1 and CDR2: SGHDT and YYEEEE. This CDR3 reads CASSLELGTSGTKSNEQFF. CDR3 sequence (DNA): TGTGCCAGCAGCTTGGAATTGGGGACTAGCGGAACTAAAAGCAATGAGCAGTTCTTC.